One and the same sample provided the 28 T cell receptor beta chains below, sequenced in a study of shared clonotypes between healthy human individuals. Terminally differentiated effector memory CD45RA+ cells were excluded by CCR7 positive selection of CD45RO-negative cells. TCRdb keeps only in-frame clones here, not all; method: immunoSEQ multiplex PCR. The sample lists 2 million or so clones, roughly 95% seen once, with about 1.1% in the top ten. Sequencing input: naive CD8+ T cells sorted from blood. The receptors derive from a man younger than 35 in good health.

This rearrangement joins TRBV10-1 to TRBJ2-3, with D possibly matching TRBD2 (5 bases). The CDR3 runs 14 residues. Germline assignment: CDR1 WNHNN and CDR2 SYGVQD (reference sequence). The V end was cut by 0 bases, the J end by 5 bases, with 9 bases between. CDR3 region: CASSESDEGDTQYF. The CDR3 nucleotides are TGCGCCAGCAGTGAGTCAGACGAGGGAGATACGCAGTATTTT.

This chain connects TRBV4-1 to TRBJ2-7; D is uncertain. This CDR3 is 15 amino acids long. The germline V gene encodes CDR1 MGHRA and CDR2 YSYEKL. Trimming pared 0 bases from V and 5 bases from J, leaving 14 bases between. CDR3 nucleotides: TGCGCCAGCAGCCAAGAAGACATTTTAGGCGACGAGCAGTACTTC. It is translated as CASSQEDILGDEQYF.

This chain joins TRBV29-1 and TRBJ1-5, with unresolved D. The CDR3 is 10 amino acids. CDR1 and CDR2 from the germline V gene are SQVTM and ANQGSEA. The V end was cut by 2 bases, the J end by 6 bases, with 2 bases between. CDR3 amino acids: CSVESQPQHF. Here the CDR3 DNA reads TGCAGCGTTGAAAGTCAGCCCCAGCATTTT.

The CDR3 protein is CASSMRSGEQFF. The CDR3 coding sequence is TGTGCCAGTAGTATGCGGTCGGGTGAGCAGTTCTTC. This chain links TRBV19 with TRBJ2-1; D unclear. The length of the CDR3 is 12 residues. Germline-derived CDR1 and CDR2 are LNHDA and SQIVND (reference sequence). Trimming left V 3 bases short and J 9 bases short, with 9 bases between.

The chain's CDR3 is CASSPGTSEGLGNTIYF. Here the CDR3 DNA reads TGTGCCAGCAGCCCTGGGACGTCAGAAGGGCTCGGAAACACCATATATTTT. The chain employs TRBV9 and TRBJ1-3; a weak D match, TRBD1 (5 bases). This CDR3 spans 17 amino acids. Germline CDR1 is SGDLS and CDR2 is YYNGEE. Trimming cost V 4 bases and J 4 bases, with 21 bases left between them.

A few counts support this clone. The chain couples TRBV14 to TRBJ1-1; D is ambiguous. V was clipped by 4 bases and J by 8 bases, with 20 bases between them. Looked up from germline, CDR1 is SGHDN and CDR2 is FVKESK. This CDR3 region has 15 residues. The CDR3 region is CASSPPGYGDAEAFF. CDR3 bases: TGTGCCAGCAGCCCCCCGGGCTACGGGGATGCCGAAGCTTTCTTT. The variable domain in full, with the rest retrieved from reference TRBV14 and TRBJ1-1, is EAGVTQFPSHSVIEKGQTVTLRCDPISGHDNLYWYRRVMGKEIKFLLHFVKESKQDESGMPNNRFLAERTGGTYSTLKVQPAELEDSGVYFCASSPPGYGDAEAFFGQGTRLTVV.

This clone was seen once. V gene TRBV13 combines with J gene TRBJ2-3; a weak D match, TRBD2 (6 bases). Germline lookup yields CDR1 PRHDT and CDR2 FYEKMQ (reference sequence). Trimming left V 8 bases short and J 2 bases short, with 17 bases between. CDR3 length equals 15 residues. The CDR3 protein is CASFSRDLITDTQYF. Written as DNA, the CDR3 is TGTGCCAGCTTCAGCCGGGACTTAATCACAGATACGCAGTATTTT.

The chain couples TRBV9 to TRBJ2-1, with D possibly matching TRBD2 (6 bases). The CDR3 is 12 amino acids. Germline CDR1 SGDLS, CDR2 YYNGEE. Trimming pared 0 bases from V and 15 bases from J, leaving 13 bases between. CDR3 nucleotide sequence: TGTGCCAGCAGCGTAGATACGGGAGATATGTTCTTC. This codes for CASSVDTGDMFF.

Worth noting for this clone: This specimen includes other DNA sequences encoding the same CDR3. This chain uses TRBV5-4 with TRBJ2-7, with D unresolved. The CDR3 consists of 13 residues. The V gene's germline CDR1 is SGHNT and CDR2 YYREEE (reference sequence). Trimming took 0 bases from V and 2 from J, leaving 6 bases between them. CDR3 bases: TGTGCCAGCAGCTTGGCCAGTACCTACGAGCAGTACTTC. It codes for CASSLASTYEQYF. Full variable domain (remainder filled in from reference TRBV5-4 and TRBJ2-7): ETGVTQSPTHLIKTRGQQVTLRCSSQSGHNTVSWYQQALGQGPQFIFQYYREEENGRGNFPPRFSGLQFPNYSSELNVNALELDDSALYLCASSLASTYEQYFGPGTRLTVT.

The chain employs TRBV6-5 and TRBJ1-2; no definite D call. The CDR3 loop spans 14 amino acids. Germline lookup yields CDR1 MNHEY and CDR2 SVGAGI. V was cut by 2 bases and J by 4 bases, with 11 bases left in between. The CDR3 sequence: CASSYGLGAYGYTF. DNA of the CDR3: TGTGCCAGCAGTTACGGCTTGGGCGCCTATGGCTACACCTTC.

The J gene is TRBJ2-7, the V gene TRBV29-1, with D maybe TRBD2 (7 bases). V gave up 4 bases and J gave up 6 bases, with 16 bases separating them. This CDR3 comprises 13 residues. Germline CDR1 reads SQVTM; CDR2 reads ANQGSEA. For the CDR3, the DNA is TGCAGCGTTGTAGGTGGGGGGGCGGGCGAGCAGTACTTC. It is translated as CSVVGGGAGEQYF.

The chain uses TRBV5-4 and TRBJ2-7; D is uncertain. The CDR3 has 15 amino acids. With 0 bases removed from V and 3 bases from J, the gap between germline ends came to 13 bases. CDR1 and CDR2 from the germline V gene are SGHNT and YYREEE (reference sequence). The CDR3 protein is CASSLAQSKDYEQYF. The CDR3 bases are TGTGCCAGCAGCTTGGCCCAGTCCAAGGACTACGAGCAGTACTTC.

This chain uses TRBV15 with TRBJ2-7; either TRBD1 or TRBD2 may fit D (5 bases each). Germline V gene data show CDR1 as LNHNV and CDR2 as YYDKDF (reference sequence). This CDR3 has 13 residues. Trimming shortened V by 3 bases and J by 8 bases, and 14 bases separated the two germline ends. The CDR3 is CATSSTVSGQQYF. CDR3 nucleotides: TGTGCCACCAGCAGTACAGTTTCGGGGCAGCAGTACTTC.

V gene TRBV6-1 combines with J gene TRBJ2-7; 9 bases match TRBD2. The V gene end was trimmed by 3 bases and the J gene end by 4 bases; junction bases not matched to a gene: 4. Germline CDR1 MNHNS, CDR2 SASEGT. The CDR3 covers 14 residues. CDR3 loop: CASSEGLASYEQYF. The CDR3, as DNA: TGTGCCAGCAGTGAGGGACTAGCCAGTTACGAGCAGTACTTC.

The rearrangement links TRBV4-2 to TRBJ2-5, with a weak D call TRBD1 (6 bases). Germline-derived CDR1 and CDR2 are LGHNA and YNFKEQ. The CDR3 spans 17 residues. With 0 bases removed from V and 3 bases from J, the gap between germline ends came to 17 bases. The CDR3 DNA is TGTGCCAGCAGCCAAGATTTCAGTCTGGACAGCGAAGAGACCCAGTACTTC. Its translation: CASSQDFSLDSEETQYF.

The rearrangement links TRBV6-5 to TRBJ1-2, with 8 bases that match TRBD1. The CDR3 loop spans 12 amino acids. CDR1 is MNHEY, CDR2 SVGAGI, per germline. V shed 9 bases and J 4 bases; nucleotides not matched to a gene: 4. CDR3 DNA sequence: TGTGCCAGTTCGACAGGGGCCTATGGCTACACCTTC. Translation gives CASSTGAYGYTF.

V and J are TRBV27 and TRBJ2-1, with D possibly matching TRBD2 (5 bases). V was cut by 5 bases and J by 9 bases, with 17 bases left in between. The CDR3 extends over 14 amino acids. Germline values: CDR1 MNHEY, CDR2 SMNVEV (reference sequence). The CDR3 DNA reads TGTGCCAGCAGTCCCGCCTTAACTAGTTTTGAGCAGTTCTTC. Protein product: CASSPALTSFEQFF.

This rearrangement joins TRBV28 to TRBJ2-7, with no clear D. Trimming shortened V by 5 bases and J by 2 bases, and 10 bases separated the two germline ends. The length of the CDR3 is 13 residues. Germline-derived CDR1 and CDR2 are MDHEN and SYDVKM. Written as DNA, the CDR3 is TGTGCCAGCAGTCCGGTCGGACCCTACGAGCAGTACTTC. This sequence encodes CASSPVGPYEQYF.

As concerns this clone: Other DNA sequences in this specimen translate into the identical CDR3. CDR3 in amino acids: CASSGGYTEAFF. The CDR3 coding sequence is TGTGCCAGCAGTGGGGGGTACACTGAAGCTTTCTTT. The chain links TRBV27 to TRBJ1-1; possibly TRBD1 for D (5 bases). CDR1 and CDR2 (germline): MNHEY, SMNVEV (reference sequence). V was clipped by 5 bases and J by 3 bases, with 7 bases between them. The CDR3 sequence is 12 residues long.

The genes are TRBV7-9 and TRBJ2-7; 9 nucleotides line up with TRBD1. After removal of 3 bases from V and 6 bases from J, the junction contained 6 bases not matched to a gene. The V gene's germline CDR1 is SEHNR and CDR2 FQNEAQ (reference sequence). This CDR3 has 14 amino acids. CDR3 protein: CASSLDRGNGEQYF. CDR3 sequence (DNA): TGTGCCAGCAGCTTGGACAGGGGTAACGGCGAGCAGTACTTC.

This clone was counted a single time. The chain uses TRBV10-2 and TRBJ2-7; 9 bases map to TRBD1. V shed 3 bases and J 5 bases; nucleotides not matched to a gene: 2. CDR1 WSHSY and CDR2 SAAADI come from the germline V gene. The CDR3 is made up of 13 amino acids. The CDR3 DNA reads TGCGCCAGCAGTGATTGGACAGGGGACGAGCAGTACTTC. Translation: CASSDWTGDEQYF.

There are a few counts of this clone. V is TRBV20-1 and J is TRBJ2-3, with a tentative D call TRBD2 (5 bases). Deletions cut 5 bases from V and 7 bases from J, with 10 bases between. The CDR3 loop spans 11 amino acids. Germline values: CDR1 DFQATT, CDR2 SNEGSKA (reference sequence). The CDR3 reads CSARRLNTQYF. The CDR3 coding sequence is TGCAGTGCTCGTCGACTAAATACGCAGTATTTT.

The chain carries TRBV6-5 and TRBJ1-2; maybe TRBD1 (6 bases). V dropped 0 bases and J dropped 6 bases, with 11 bases sitting between them. The CDR3 covers 14 residues. Per the germline V gene, CDR1 is MNHEY and CDR2 is SVGAGI. Here the CDR3 reads CASSYSGGHNGYTF. CDR3 nucleotide sequence: TGTGCCAGCAGTTACTCTGGGGGACACAATGGCTACACCTTC.

V usage is TRBV5-6 and J usage is TRBJ1-6; TRBD1 might be the D (6 bases). CDR3 length equals 17 residues. Trimming pared 0 bases from V and 2 bases from J, leaving 12 bases between. The germline gives CDR1 SGHDT, CDR2 YYEEEE. CDR3 coding DNA: TGTGCCAGCAGCTTGGCGGCGGGGGGCCCCTATAATTCACCCCTCCACTTT. Its protein product is CASSLAAGGPYNSPLHF. The full variable domain, rest sourced from reference TRBV5-6 and TRBJ1-6, is DAGVTQSPTHLIKTRGQQVTLRCSPKSGHDTVSWYQQALGQGPQFIFQYYEEEERQRGNFPDRFSGHQFPNYSSELNVNALLLGDSALYLCASSLAAGGPYNSPLHFGNGTRLTVT.

The chain couples TRBV27 to TRBJ1-4; D remains ambiguous. Germline V gene data show CDR1 as MNHEY and CDR2 as SMNVEV (reference sequence). The CDR3 runs 14 residues. V was trimmed by 5 bases and J by 0 bases, leaving 7 bases between them. CDR3 residues: CASSPIATNEKLFF. The CDR3 DNA sequence: TGTGCCAGCAGTCCCATTGCAACTAATGAAAAACTGTTTTTT. The full variable domain, its missing parts supplied by reference TRBV27 and TRBJ1-4, is EAQVTQNPRYLITVTGKKLTVTCSQNMNHEYMSWYRQDPGLGLRQIYYSMNVEVTDKGDVPEGYKVSRKEKRNFPLILESPSPNQTSLYFCASSPIATNEKLFFGSGTQLSVL.

The chain uses TRBV30 and TRBJ2-5, with a possible D match to TRBD2 (6 bases). The CDR3 length is 18 residues. Trimming left V 0 bases short and J 3 bases short, with 23 bases between. The V gene's germline CDR1 is GTSNPN and CDR2 SVGIG (reference sequence). Here the CDR3 DNA reads TGTGCCTGGAGTGTACTTTTCTTCGGGACTGGCGCAGAAGAGACCCAGTACTTC. Its protein product is CAWSVLFFGTGAEETQYF.

The chain has TRBV14 and TRBJ2-1, with 10 bases aligning to TRBD2. There are 16 residues in the CDR3. V lost 1 base, J lost 5 bases, and 5 bases stayed unmatched. The germline V gene encodes CDR1 SGHDN and CDR2 FVKESK. The DNA of the CDR3 is TGTGCCAGCAGCCAAGTAGATAGCGGGGGGAACAATGAGCAGTTCTTC. Translated, it gives CASSQVDSGGNNEQFF.

The V call is TRBV11-2, the J call TRBJ2-7, with TRBD2 matching 12 bases. Germline assignment: CDR1 SGHAT and CDR2 FQNNGV. The CDR3 totals 15 residues. Trimming at V came to 4 bases and at J to 3 bases, leaving 4 bases not matched to a gene. The DNA for the CDR3 is TGTGCCAGCAGCTATGGGACTAGCGGGCACTACGAGCAGTACTTC. The encoded protein is CASSYGTSGHYEQYF.